These 18 T cell receptor beta chains were all obtained from the same sample, sequenced in a study of shared clonotypes between healthy human individuals. Some clones are missing from TCRdb's copy, which holds only in-frame ones; the method was immunoSEQ multiplex PCR. The data contain about 1.5 million clones, over 95% of them singletons. The sequencing input was naive CD4+ T cells sorted from blood. The subset here: CD45RA+ positively selected. These receptor sequences come from a man under 40 in good health.

The gene calls are TRBV28 and TRBJ1-1, with 8 bases identical to TRBD1. Germline loops: CDR1 MDHEN, CDR2 SYDVKM. CDR3 size: 12 residues. V shed 7 bases, J shed 6 bases, and the junction held 4 bases outside the gene matches. The CDR3 nucleotides are TGTGCCAGCACCCCGACAGGGGCTGAAGCTTTCTTT. It encodes CASTPTGAEAFF.

J is TRBJ1-4 and V is TRBV28; D gene unclear. V lost 6 bases and J 8 bases, leaving 16 bases between the germline ends. Per the germline V gene, CDR1 is MDHEN and CDR2 is SYDVKM. The CDR3 spans 14 residues. In DNA form, the CDR3 reads TGTGCCAGCAGGCCCCCTAGGGCTGGGGAAAAACTGTTTTTT. It yields the protein CASRPPRAGEKLFF. Supplemented by reference TRBV28 and TRBJ1-4, the full variable domain reads DVKVTQSSRYLVKRTGEKVFLECVQDMDHENMFWYRQDPGLGLRLIYFSYDVKMKEKGDIPEGYSVSREKKERFSLILESASTNQTSMYLCASRPPRAGEKLFFGSGTQLSVL.

This rearrangement joins TRBV19 to TRBJ1-5, with D maybe TRBD1 (5 bases). Germline V gene sequence: CDR1 LNHDA, CDR2 SQIVND (reference sequence). The CDR3 runs to 15 residues. V lost 6 bases and J 0 bases, leaving 12 bases between the germline ends. The CDR3 reads CASSAQGNSNQPQHF. CDR3 sequence (DNA): TGTGCCAGTAGCGCGCAGGGAAATAGCAATCAGCCCCAGCATTTT. Complete variable domain (other parts from reference TRBV19 and TRBJ1-5): DGGITQSPKYLFRKEGQNVTLSCEQNLNHDAMYWYRQDPGQGLRLIYYSQIVNDFQKGDIAEGYSVSREKKESFPLTVTSAQKNPTAFYLCASSAQGNSNQPQHFGDGTRLSIL.

CDR3 bases: TGTGCCAGTAGTCGACGGCGGAGGAGCTCCTACGAGCAGTACTTC. This sequence encodes CASSRRRRSSYEQYF. V usage is TRBV19 and J usage is TRBJ2-7, with D perhaps TRBD2 (5 bases). Germline V gene sequence: CDR1 LNHDA, CDR2 SQIVND (reference sequence). V lost 5 bases, J lost 0 bases, and 14 bases lay in between. The CDR3 has 15 residues.

This chain links TRBV29-1 with TRBJ2-7; D is perhaps TRBD1 (6 bases). Germline V gene data show CDR1 as SQVTM and CDR2 as ANQGSEA. The germline V and J ends were trimmed by 7 bases and 3 bases, with 10 bases remaining between them. The CDR3 contains 11 residues. The CDR3 DNA reads as TGCAGCGGGACAGCAGACTACGAGCAGTACTTC. Amino acid sequence: CSGTADYEQYF.

This chain links TRBV5-8 with TRBJ1-2; D ambiguous. The germline V gene encodes CDR1 SGHTS and CDR2 YDEGEE. The CDR3 is 13 amino acids. V lost 0 bases, J lost 8 bases, and 11 bases lay in between. CDR3 amino acids: CASSLDWAGGYTF. As DNA, the CDR3 is TGTGCCAGCAGCTTGGATTGGGCAGGCGGCTACACCTTC.

The chain recombines TRBV7-6 with TRBJ1-2; 9 bases are shared with TRBD1. Germline CDR1 SGHVS, CDR2 FNYEAQ. V dropped 5 bases and J dropped 0; count of bases not matched to a gene: 7. This CDR3 region has 16 residues. CDR3 in amino acids: CASSPGTGQTNYGYTF. The CDR3 coding sequence is TGTGCCAGCAGCCCGGGGACAGGGCAAACTAACTATGGCTACACCTTC. The full variable domain, with the rest looked up from reference TRBV7-6 and TRBJ1-2, is GAGVSQSPRYKVTKRGQDVALRCDPISGHVSLYWYRQALGQGPEFLTYFNYEAQQDKSGLPNDRFSAERPEGSISTLTIQRTEQRDSAMYRCASSPGTGQTNYGYTFGSGTRLTVV.

This chain connects TRBV28 to TRBJ1-2; no reliable D call. Trimming left V 4 bases short and J 4 bases short, with 4 bases between. The length of the CDR3 is 11 residues. Germline CDR1 is MDHEN and CDR2 is SYDVKM. CDR3 residues: CASSSLYGYTF. CDR3 nucleotide sequence: TGTGCCAGCAGTTCACTCTATGGCTACACCTTC.

The chain recombines TRBV10-3 with TRBJ2-7; D uncertain. Trimming removed 3 bases at V and 4 bases at J, with 13 bases between. Looked up from germline, CDR1 is ENHRY and CDR2 is SYGVKD. The CDR3 totals 14 residues. For the CDR3, the DNA is TGTGCCATCAGTGACCCTGCGGCCCCGTACGAGCAGTACTTC. This codes for CAISDPAAPYEQYF.

The genes are TRBV29-1 and TRBJ2-2, with a possible D match to TRBD1 (6 bases). V shed 4 bases and J shed 0 bases, with 9 bases lying between them. Germline loops: CDR1 SQVTM, CDR2 ANQGSEA. The CDR3 covers 14 residues. The CDR3 coding sequence is TGCAGCGTTGGCCGGACAGCGAACACCGGGGAGCTGTTTTTT. The encoded protein is CSVGRTANTGELFF.

A note on this clone: The same CDR3 can be traced to other DNA sequences in this sample. V usage is TRBV5-6 and J usage is TRBJ1-3; the D is unclear. Trimming removed 0 bases at V and 0 bases at J, with 1 base between. The germline CDR1 and CDR2 sequences are SGHDT and YYEEEE. The CDR3 is 13 residues long. As DNA, the CDR3 is TGTGCCAGCAGCTTGGACTCTGGAAACACCATATATTTT. It translates to CASSLDSGNTIYF.

The rearrangement uses TRBV6-1 and TRBJ1-2, with TRBD1 matching 7 bases. This CDR3 comprises 13 residues. V lost 6 bases to trimming and J lost 8 bases; unmatched junction nucleotides: 9. The germline V gene encodes CDR1 MNHNS and CDR2 SASEGT. The CDR3 coding sequence is TGTGCCAGCAGACCAGGGGGGATGGAAGGCTACACCTTC. It encodes CASRPGGMEGYTF.

The chain has TRBV13 and TRBJ2-4; tentatively, D is TRBD1 (5 bases). The CDR3 covers 18 residues. Germline loops: CDR1 PRHDT, CDR2 FYEKMQ (reference sequence). The V end lost 7 bases, the J end lost 0 bases, and 22 bases lay between the germline ends. DNA of the CDR3: TGTGCCAGCACCAACAGGTACCCCCGAATCGGAGCCAAAAACATTCAGTACTTC. The encoded protein is CASTNRYPRIGAKNIQYF.

This rearrangement joins TRBV13 to TRBJ2-7; 9 bases map to TRBD2. J was trimmed by 2 bases and V by 3 bases; bases with no gene match: 11. Per germline, CDR1 PRHDT and CDR2 FYEKMQ (reference sequence). This CDR3 is built from 17 residues. The CDR3 loop is CASSFEARRLAAYEQYF. CDR3 in DNA: TGTGCCAGCAGCTTCGAAGCAAGGAGACTAGCGGCCTACGAGCAGTACTTC.

The gene calls are TRBV15 and TRBJ2-5; D is perhaps TRBD1 or TRBD2 (6 bases each). The CDR3 extends over 15 amino acids. Looked up from germline, CDR1 is LNHNV and CDR2 is YYDKDF (reference sequence). Trimming cost V 5 bases and J 5 bases, with 18 bases left between them. The CDR3: CATSGGTSARETQYF. The CDR3 DNA follows: TGTGCCACCAGCGGCGGGACATCTGCTAGGGAGACCCAGTACTTC.

The J gene is TRBJ1-2, the V gene TRBV5-5; perhaps TRBD1 as D (6 bases). V lost 4 bases and J 1 base, leaving 17 bases between the germline ends. CDR3 size: 16 residues. In germline, CDR1 is SGHKS, CDR2 YYEKEE (reference sequence). The CDR3 DNA follows: TGTGCCAGCAGCCCCGGGCTCGACAGGATTAACTATGGCTACACCTTC. Its protein product is CASSPGLDRINYGYTF.

CDR3 coding DNA: TGTGCCAGCAGCCTGAGCAGGGGCGGAAACACCATATATTTT. Translating gives CASSLSRGGNTIYF. This rearrangement joins TRBV11-2 to TRBJ1-3; tentatively, D is TRBD1 (6 bases). This CDR3 comprises 14 residues. Per germline, CDR1 SGHAT and CDR2 FQNNGV. The V end lost 5 bases, the J end lost 4 bases, and 12 bases lay between the germline ends.

The rearrangement joins TRBV19 to TRBJ1-5; no clear D. Germline V gives CDR1 LNHDA, CDR2 SQIVND (reference sequence). The CDR3 contains 15 residues. The V end was cut by 1 base, the J end by 5 bases, with 12 bases between. The CDR3 spells CASSIGSPMDQPQHF. The DNA of the CDR3 is TGTGCCAGTAGTATAGGCTCCCCAATGGATCAGCCCCAGCATTTT. The full variable domain, with the rest looked up from reference TRBV19 and TRBJ1-5, is DGGITQSPKYLFRKEGQNVTLSCEQNLNHDAMYWYRQDPGQGLRLIYYSQIVNDFQKGDIAEGYSVSREKKESFPLTVTSAQKNPTAFYLCASSIGSPMDQPQHFGDGTRLSIL.